The next 29 T cell receptor beta chains were all read from a single sample in a study of graft-versus-host responses after intestinal transplantation. These receptors have no known antigen. Here immunoSEQ multiplex PCR was the method, and the copy in TCRdb shows in-frame clones only, minus some. The data contain about 120,000 clones, 85% to 95% of them singletons. The specimen was unstimulated CD4+ T cells sorted from spleen or lymph node cells, collected before intestinal transplant. The receptor set was obtained from a human donor who received an intestinal transplant.

The chain couples TRBV5-1 to TRBJ2-7; 9 bases are a match to TRBD1. This CDR3 is built from 15 residues. The V gene end was trimmed by 4 bases and the J gene end by 1 base; junction bases not matched to a gene: 6. Germline values: CDR1 SGHRS, CDR2 YFSETQ. In nucleotides, the CDR3 is TGCGCCAGCAGCCTATTCGGGACAGGGTCCTACGAGCAGTACTTC. Its translation is CASSLFGTGSYEQYF.

Concerning this clone itself: This same CDR3 is encoded by further DNA sequences in the sample. J is TRBJ2-3 and V is TRBV5-6; D ambiguous. CDR3 length: 13 amino acids. Germline-derived CDR1 and CDR2 are SGHDT and YYEEEE. The germline V and J ends were trimmed by 0 bases and 3 bases, with 5 bases remaining between them. CDR3 region: CASSLGGTDTQYF. The CDR3 DNA follows: TGTGCCAGCAGCTTGGGAGGTACAGATACGCAGTATTTT.

The chain is built from TRBV11-2 and TRBJ2-7; D is unresolved. This CDR3 region has 14 residues. The germline V gene encodes CDR1 SGHAT and CDR2 FQNNGV. V was trimmed by 6 bases and J by 3 bases, leaving 15 bases between them. In DNA form, the CDR3 reads TGTGCCAGCAGGCTCTTGGACCCAGGCTACGAGCAGTACTTC. Its translation: CASRLLDPGYEQYF.

Worth noting for this clone: An end of the junction does not agree with germline; a read error may underlie this. The chain joins TRBV7-7 to TRBJ2-5, with D perhaps assigned TRBD1 or TRBD2 (5 bases each). The CDR3 contains 17 residues. Per germline, CDR1 SSHAT and CDR2 FNYEAQ (reference sequence). This CDR3 reads CASSKPPTYLRFGGQYF. CDR3 nucleotide sequence: TGTGCTAGCAGCAAGCCCCCGACATACCTCCGGTTTGGGGGCCAGTACTTC.

This rearrangement joins TRBV27 to TRBJ2-2; maybe TRBD2 (6 bases). Germline V gene sequence: CDR1 MNHEY, CDR2 SMNVEV (reference sequence). Between the trimmed V and J ends, which lost 1 base and 0 bases, there was a span of 6 bases. The CDR3 contains 15 residues. The CDR3 loop is CASSLWGANTGELFF. CDR3 DNA: TGTGCCAGCAGTTTATGGGGGGCGAACACCGGGGAGCTGTTTTTT.

The chain combines TRBV11-2 with TRBJ1-1; D gene unclear. V lost 3 bases, J lost 3 bases, and 8 bases lay in between. Germline V gene sequence: CDR1 SGHAT, CDR2 FQNNGV. The CDR3 totals 13 residues. CDR3 sequence (DNA): TGTGCCAGCAGCTTGACGGAATACACTGAAGCTTTCTTT. Translation: CASSLTEYTEAFF. The full variable domain, rest sourced from reference TRBV11-2 and TRBJ1-1, is EAGVAQSPRYKIIEKRQSVAFWCNPISGHATLYWYQQILGQGPKLLIQFQNNGVVDDSQLPKDRFSAERLKGVDSTLKIQPAKLEDSAVYLCASSLTEYTEAFFGQGTRLTVV.

The chain is built from TRBV7-3 and TRBJ1-1; TRBD1 is a possible D gene (5 bases). V was cut by 2 bases and J by 3 bases, with 22 bases left in between. Germline V lookup: CDR1 SGHTA, CDR2 FQGTGA. The CDR3 runs 18 residues. The CDR3 coding sequence is TGTGCCAGCAGCTTAGGCCGGGGGGGGAGTGTAGTGGACACTGAAGCTTTCTTT. It translates to CASSLGRGGSVVDTEAFF.

The chain uses TRBV30 and TRBJ1-2, with D hard to call. V was pared by 1 base and J by 4 bases, with 13 bases between. CDR1 GTSNPN and CDR2 SVGIG come from the germline V gene (reference sequence). This CDR3 spans 14 amino acids. The CDR3 reads CAWSGAGGGYGYTF. DNA of the CDR3: TGTGCCTGGAGTGGTGCGGGAGGAGGCTATGGCTACACCTTC.

The genes are TRBV6-6 and TRBJ1-5; possibly TRBD1 for D (5 bases). CDR3 size: 15 residues. The germline V gene encodes CDR1 MNHNY and CDR2 SVGAGI (reference sequence). The V and J ends lost 7 bases and 1 base respectively, with 14 bases between them. Written as DNA, the CDR3 is TGTGCCAGCACGGCGGGTCAGGGAAGCAATCAGCCCCAGCATTTT. The encoded protein is CASTAGQGSNQPQHF.

The chain links TRBV5-6 to TRBJ2-5; D is ambiguous. V lost 3 bases and J 5 bases, leaving 5 bases between the germline ends. Germline assignment: CDR1 SGHDT and CDR2 YYEEEE. The CDR3 runs 11 residues. The CDR3, as DNA: TGTGCCAGCAGCTCCCGGGAGACCCAGTACTTC. As protein: CASSSRETQYF.

This chain links TRBV4-2 with TRBJ2-1, with 8 bases aligning to TRBD2. CDR3 length equals 17 residues. The ends lost 2 bases at V and 0 bases at J; junction bases unmatched: 6. CDR1 and CDR2 from the germline V gene are LGHNA and YNFKEQ. The CDR3 loop reads CASSQSPGGSSYNEQFF. Here the CDR3 DNA reads TGTGCCAGCAGCCAATCCCCGGGGGGGAGCTCCTACAATGAGCAGTTCTTC.

J is TRBJ2-1 and V is TRBV5-1, with 9 nucleotides matching TRBD2. The CDR3 sequence is 15 residues long. With 3 bases clipped from V and 7 bases from J, the junction kept 8 bases outside the gene matches. Germline CDR1 and CDR2: SGHRS and YFSETQ. CDR3 in amino acids: CASSSSGSGRNEQFF. CDR3 in DNA: TGCGCCAGCAGCTCTTCGGGCAGCGGGAGGAATGAGCAGTTCTTC.

The V and J genes are TRBV5-1 and TRBJ2-6, with D possibly matching TRBD2 (5 bases). Germline V lookup: CDR1 SGHRS, CDR2 YFSETQ. This CDR3 spans 15 amino acids. Between the trimmed V and J ends, which lost 1 base and 3 bases, there was a span of 8 bases. CDR3 nucleotides: TGCGCCAGCAGCTTGAGAGGGTATGGGGCCAACGTCCTGACTTTC. This encodes CASSLRGYGANVLTF.

The rearrangement links TRBV5-1 to TRBJ2-6; 8 positions match TRBD1. This CDR3 has 17 amino acids. V shed 1 base, J shed 1 base, and the junction held 4 bases outside the gene matches. Germline CDR1 SGHRS, CDR2 YFSETQ. In nucleotides, the CDR3 is TGCGCCAGCAGCTTGACAGGGGGTCTATCTGGGGCCAACGTCCTGACTTTC. Encoded protein: CASSLTGGLSGANVLTF.

V is TRBV19 and J is TRBJ2-5; D might be TRBD1 or TRBD2, each matching 6 bases. There are 13 residues in the CDR3. Germline V lookup: CDR1 LNHDA, CDR2 SQIVND (reference sequence). V shed 9 bases and J shed 11 bases, with 22 bases lying between them. The CDR3 spells CASRGVGHAFQYF. As DNA, the CDR3 is TGTGCCAGCCGCGGGGTGGGACACGCTTTTCAGTACTTC.

In DNA, the CDR3 is TGTGCCAGCAGCTTGAGCACGGGGGAGACCCAGTACTTC. Amino acids: CASSLSTGETQYF. The V call is TRBV5-4, the J call TRBJ2-5; perhaps TRBD2 as D (5 bases). The ends were cut back, 1 base at V and 5 bases at J, with 9 bases in the middle. The CDR3 contains 13 residues. Per germline, CDR1 SGHNT and CDR2 YYREEE (reference sequence).

This sequence joins TRBV6-5 and TRBJ2-6; D assignment may be TRBD1 or TRBD2 (5 bases each). Germline V lookup: CDR1 MNHEY, CDR2 SVGAGI. The CDR3 sequence is 15 residues long. Trimming cost V 6 bases and J 4 bases, with 13 bases left between them. In DNA form, the CDR3 reads TGTGCCAGCAGGCCCCCAGGGAGCGGGGCCAACGTCCTGACTTTC. This gives the protein CASRPPGSGANVLTF.

This rearrangement joins TRBV18 to TRBJ1-1; D perhaps matches TRBD1 (5 bases). The V end lost 2 bases, the J end lost 1 base, and 14 bases lay between the germline ends. This CDR3 has 16 residues. CDR1 KGHSH and CDR2 LQKENI come from the germline V gene. CDR3 sequence: CASSPVGVGGNTEAFF. In nucleotides, the CDR3 is TGTGCCAGCTCACCAGTCGGAGTCGGGGGGAACACTGAAGCTTTCTTT. The complete variable domain, with remaining parts taken from reference TRBV18 and TRBJ1-1, reads NAGVMQNPRHLVRRRGQEARLRCSPMKGHSHVYWYRQLPEEGLKFMVYLQKENIIDESGMPKERFSAEFPKEGPSILRIQQVVRGDSAAYFCASSPVGVGGNTEAFFGQGTRLTVV.

The chain combines TRBV15 with TRBJ2-7; D not certain. Between the trimmed V and J ends, which lost 0 bases and 4 bases, there was a span of 13 bases. The CDR3 extends over 15 amino acids. Germline CDR1 LNHNV, CDR2 YYDKDF (reference sequence). The chain's CDR3 is CATSRDPRPEYEQYF. The CDR3 DNA follows: TGTGCCACCAGCAGAGACCCCCGTCCGGAATACGAGCAGTACTTC.

J is TRBJ2-1 and V is TRBV13; possibly TRBD2 for D (5 bases). Germline CDR1 is PRHDT and CDR2 is FYEKMQ (reference sequence). The CDR3 contains 16 residues. V lost 5 bases, J lost 9 bases, and 23 bases lay in between. In DNA, the CDR3 is TGTGCCAGCAGCAGCCGGCGGGTCATGGTTGAGAGTGAGCAGTTCTTC. This encodes CASSSRRVMVESEQFF.

This rearrangement joins TRBV15 to TRBJ1-4; D is undetermined. The CDR3 covers 16 residues. Germline CDR1 and CDR2: LNHNV and YYDKDF (reference sequence). V was pared by 0 bases and J by 5 bases, with 13 bases between. The CDR3 loop is CATSRDGRAVNEKLFF. The CDR3 bases are TGTGCCACCAGCAGAGATGGGAGGGCAGTAAATGAAAAACTGTTTTTT.

The chain recombines TRBV11-2 with TRBJ2-7; the match to TRBD1 covers 7 bases. After removal of 3 bases from V and 3 bases from J, the junction contained 8 bases not matched to a gene. The V gene's germline CDR1 is SGHAT and CDR2 FQNNGV. The CDR3 totals 15 residues. In DNA, the CDR3 is TGTGCCAGCAGCTTTACAGGGGTACCCAACTACGAGCAGTACTTC. It encodes CASSFTGVPNYEQYF.

This clone was detected a few times. The CDR3 sequence is CASSWTSGRDEQFF. The CDR3 nucleotides read TGTGCCAGCAGCTGGACTAGCGGGAGGGATGAGCAGTTCTTC. The chain employs TRBV6-6 and TRBJ2-1, with 15 positions matching TRBD2. This CDR3 is 14 amino acids long. J was trimmed by 8 bases and V by 6 bases; bases with no gene match: 2. Germline V CDR1 and CDR2: MNHNY, SVGAGI (reference sequence).

CDR3 sequence (DNA): TGTGCCAGTAGTATCGCAGACAGGGAAAAACTGTTTTTT. It is translated as CASSIADREKLFF. The chain is built from TRBV19 and TRBJ1-4, with D perhaps TRBD1 (6 bases). The CDR3 runs to 13 residues. Germline V gene data show CDR1 as LNHDA and CDR2 as SQIVND (reference sequence). Trimming shortened V by 3 bases and J by 8 bases, and 10 bases separated the two germline ends.

The rearrangement joins TRBV5-4 to TRBJ2-2; no firm D call. Trimming removed 4 bases at V and 4 bases at J, with 5 bases between. CDR1 and CDR2 from the germline V gene are SGHNT and YYREEE (reference sequence). The CDR3 runs 12 residues. This CDR3 reads CASSPGTGELFF. DNA for the CDR3: TGTGCCAGCAGCCCCGGCACCGGGGAGCTGTTTTTT.

This chain connects TRBV6-1 to TRBJ2-5, with 8 bases fitting TRBD2. This CDR3 spans 16 amino acids. Germline loops: CDR1 MNHNS, CDR2 SASEGT. V gave up 1 base and J gave up 5 bases; unmatched junction bases: 9. This chain's CDR3 is CASSEGLLGRVETQYF. In DNA, the CDR3 is TGTGCCAGCAGTGAAGGGCTGCTCGGGAGGGTTGAGACCCAGTACTTC.

The chain combines TRBV27 with TRBJ1-1; 7 bases align to TRBD1. Germline loops: CDR1 MNHEY, CDR2 SMNVEV (reference sequence). The V gene end was trimmed by 1 base and the J gene end by 1 base; junction bases not matched to a gene: 6. The CDR3 contains 16 residues. The DNA of the CDR3 is TGTGCCAGCAGTTTATTAGGGACAGCAAAGAACACTGAAGCTTTCTTT. Protein: CASSLLGTAKNTEAFF.

This CDR3 reads CASSLRGQDSGNTIYF. The DNA for the CDR3 is TGTGCCAGCTCACTAAGGGGACAAGACTCTGGAAACACCATATATTTT. The rearrangement links TRBV18 to TRBJ1-3, with D perhaps matching TRBD1 (6 bases). Germline V gene sequence: CDR1 KGHSH, CDR2 LQKENI. This CDR3 is built from 16 residues. The V and J ends lost 4 bases and 0 bases respectively, with 13 bases between them.

CDR3 protein: CASSDTVNTEAFF. CDR3 bases: TGTGCCAGCAGCGACACAGTGAACACTGAAGCTTTCTTT. This chain uses TRBV5-4 with TRBJ1-1; no definite D call. Trimming removed 4 bases at V and 0 bases at J, with 7 bases between. CDR1 is SGHNT and CDR2 is YYREEE in the germline V gene (reference sequence). The CDR3 has 13 amino acids.